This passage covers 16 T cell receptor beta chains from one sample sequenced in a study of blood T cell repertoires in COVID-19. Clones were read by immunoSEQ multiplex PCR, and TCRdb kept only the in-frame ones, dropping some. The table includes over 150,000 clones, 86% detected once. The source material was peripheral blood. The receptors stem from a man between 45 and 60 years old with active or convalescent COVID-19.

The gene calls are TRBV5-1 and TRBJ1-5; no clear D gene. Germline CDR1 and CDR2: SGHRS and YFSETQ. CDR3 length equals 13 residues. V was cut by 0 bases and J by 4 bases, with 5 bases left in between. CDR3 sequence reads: CASSLVPNQPQHF. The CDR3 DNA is TGCGCCAGCAGCTTGGTCCCTAATCAGCCCCAGCATTTT.

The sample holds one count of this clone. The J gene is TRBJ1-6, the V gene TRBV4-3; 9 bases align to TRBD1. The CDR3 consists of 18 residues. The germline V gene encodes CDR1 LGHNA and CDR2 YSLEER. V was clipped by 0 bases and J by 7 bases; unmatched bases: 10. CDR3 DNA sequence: TGCGCCAGCAGCCAAGATAGGGACAGGGCCCTCTGGAATTCACCCCTCCACTTT. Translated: CASSQDRDRALWNSPLHF.

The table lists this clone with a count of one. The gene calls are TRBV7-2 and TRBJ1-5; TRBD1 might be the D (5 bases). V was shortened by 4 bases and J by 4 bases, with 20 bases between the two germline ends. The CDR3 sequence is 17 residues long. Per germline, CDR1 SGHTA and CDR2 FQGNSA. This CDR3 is CASSSTHQTAGNQPQHF. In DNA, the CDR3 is TGTGCCAGCAGCTCCACCCACCAGACAGCGGGGAATCAGCCCCAGCATTTT. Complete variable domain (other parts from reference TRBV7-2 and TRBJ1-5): GAGVSQSPSNKVTEKGKDVELRCDPISGHTALYWYRQSLGQGLEFLIYFQGNSAPDKSGLPSDRFSAERTGGSVSTLTIQRTQQEDSAVYLCASSSTHQTAGNQPQHFGDGTRLSIL.

CDR3 sequence (DNA): TGCAGTGCTAGTGTCGGGACAGGCGCCTCTGGAAACACCATATATTTT. Amino acid sequence: CSASVGTGASGNTIYF. The chain is built from TRBV20-1 and TRBJ1-3; 8 positions agree with TRBD1. The germline CDR1 and CDR2 sequences are DFQATT and SNEGSKA (reference sequence). This CDR3 comprises 16 residues. V shed 3 bases, J shed 0 bases, and the junction held 7 bases outside the gene matches.

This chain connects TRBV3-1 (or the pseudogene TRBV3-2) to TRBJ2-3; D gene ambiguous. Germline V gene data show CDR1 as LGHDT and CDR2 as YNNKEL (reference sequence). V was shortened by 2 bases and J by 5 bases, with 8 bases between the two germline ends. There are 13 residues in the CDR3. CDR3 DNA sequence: TGTGCCAGCAGCCAAAACCCGGGAGATACGCAGTATTTT. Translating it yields CASSQNPGDTQYF.

In DNA, the CDR3 is TGTGCCAGCAGGGGGACAGGGGGGTTCTACGAGCAGTACTTC. This sequence encodes CASRGTGGFYEQYF. The rearrangement uses TRBV7-9 and TRBJ2-7, with 11 nucleotides matching TRBD1. The CDR3 covers 14 residues. Germline V gene sequence: CDR1 SEHNR, CDR2 FQNEAQ (reference sequence). V lost 6 bases and J lost 3; bases outside the gene matches: 4.

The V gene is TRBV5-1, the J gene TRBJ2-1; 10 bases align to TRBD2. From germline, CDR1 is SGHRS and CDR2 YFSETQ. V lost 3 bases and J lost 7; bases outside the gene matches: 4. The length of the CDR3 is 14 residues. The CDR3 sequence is CASSSSSGRNEQFF. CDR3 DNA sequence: TGCGCCAGCAGCTCTTCTAGCGGGAGAAATGAGCAGTTCTTC.

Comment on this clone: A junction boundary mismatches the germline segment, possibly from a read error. The CDR3 sequence is CASNYRGYNEQFF. CDR3 DNA sequence: TGTGCCAGCAATTACAGGGGCTACAATGAGCAGTTCTTC. V usage is TRBV6-5 and J usage is TRBJ2-1, with 7 nucleotides matching TRBD1. CDR3 length: 13 amino acids. The germline gives CDR1 MNHEY, CDR2 SVGAGI.

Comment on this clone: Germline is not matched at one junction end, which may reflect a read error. The CDR3: CASSRWGGDRAYNEQFF. CDR3 nucleotides: TGTGCCAGCAGTAGGTGGGGTGGGGACAGGGCCTACAATGAGCAGTTCTTC. The rearrangement links TRBV19 to TRBJ2-1; TRBD1 aligns across 9 bases. This CDR3 comprises 17 residues. In germline, CDR1 is LNHDA, CDR2 SQIVND (reference sequence).

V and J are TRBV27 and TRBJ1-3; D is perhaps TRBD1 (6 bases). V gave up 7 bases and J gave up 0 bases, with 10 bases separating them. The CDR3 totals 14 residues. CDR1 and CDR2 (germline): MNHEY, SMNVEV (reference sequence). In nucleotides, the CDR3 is TGTGCCAGCAAAGACAGGAACTCTGGAAACACCATATATTTT. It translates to CASKDRNSGNTIYF.

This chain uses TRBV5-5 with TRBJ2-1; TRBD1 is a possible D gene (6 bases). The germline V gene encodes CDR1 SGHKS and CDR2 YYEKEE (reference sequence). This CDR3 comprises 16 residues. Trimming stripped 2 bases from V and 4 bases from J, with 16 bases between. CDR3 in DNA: TGTGCCAGCAGCTTAAGGTTGGGGACACTTTACAATGAGCAGTTCTTC. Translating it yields CASSLRLGTLYNEQFF.

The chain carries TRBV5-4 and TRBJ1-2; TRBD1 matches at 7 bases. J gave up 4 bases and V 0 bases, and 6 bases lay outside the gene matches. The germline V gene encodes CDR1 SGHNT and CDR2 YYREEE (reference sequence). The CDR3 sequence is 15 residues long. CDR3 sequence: CASSLGQGGLYGYTF. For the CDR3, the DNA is TGTGCCAGCAGCTTGGGACAGGGCGGACTCTATGGCTACACCTTC. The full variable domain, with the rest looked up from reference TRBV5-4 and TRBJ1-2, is ETGVTQSPTHLIKTRGQQVTLRCSSQSGHNTVSWYQQALGQGPQFIFQYYREEENGRGNFPPRFSGLQFPNYSSELNVNALELDDSALYLCASSLGQGGLYGYTFGSGTRLTVV.

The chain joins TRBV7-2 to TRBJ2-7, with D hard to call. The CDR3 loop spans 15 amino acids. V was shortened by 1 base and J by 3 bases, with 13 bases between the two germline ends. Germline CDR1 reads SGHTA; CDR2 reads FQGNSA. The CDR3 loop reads CASSLDFRVFYEQYF. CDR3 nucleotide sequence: TGTGCCAGCAGCTTAGACTTTCGGGTGTTCTACGAGCAGTACTTC.

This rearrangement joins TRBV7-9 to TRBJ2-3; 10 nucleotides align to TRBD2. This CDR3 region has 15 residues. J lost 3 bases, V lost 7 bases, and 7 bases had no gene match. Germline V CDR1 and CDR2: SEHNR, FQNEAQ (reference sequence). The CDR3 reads CASTLMGLATDTQYF. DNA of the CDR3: TGTGCCAGCACCCTAATGGGACTAGCGACAGATACGCAGTATTTT.

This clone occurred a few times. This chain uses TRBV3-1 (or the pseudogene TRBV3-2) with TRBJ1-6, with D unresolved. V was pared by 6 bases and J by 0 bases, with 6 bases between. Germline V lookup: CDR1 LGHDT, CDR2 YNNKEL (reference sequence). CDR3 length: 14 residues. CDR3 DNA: TGTGCCAGCAGGGGGAGCTCCTATAATTCACCCCTCCACTTT. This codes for CASRGSSYNSPLHF.

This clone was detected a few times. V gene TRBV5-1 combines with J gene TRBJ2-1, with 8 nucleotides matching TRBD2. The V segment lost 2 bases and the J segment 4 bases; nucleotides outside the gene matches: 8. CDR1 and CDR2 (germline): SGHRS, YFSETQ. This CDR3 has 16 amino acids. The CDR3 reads CASSFPPGREYNEQFF. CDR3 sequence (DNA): TGCGCCAGCAGCTTTCCTCCCGGGAGGGAATACAATGAGCAGTTCTTC.